This TCR beta chain was retrieved from a study of regulatory T cells in long-lasting Graves disease. This clonotype showed up many times. V was clipped by 6 bases and J by 5 bases, with 10 bases between them. Germline V CDR1 and CDR2: DFQATT, SNEGSKA (reference sequence). This CDR3 is 11 amino acids long. HTBI primers from iRepertoire and Arm-PCR of CDR3 regions yielded the TCR beta libraries. From the multiplex PCR reads, TCRdb called clonotypes with MiXCR, one entry per CDR3 protein. The sample holds fewer than 550,000 distinct CDR3 sequences, 15% to 20% seen once. Time point indicated: newly diagnosed GD, antithyroid drugs for less than 3 months. With RNA extracted from PBMCs as input, the TCR library was made. These data are also associated with another study on T cells in Graves' hyperthyroidism and ophthalmopathy. Turning to that study: TCR CDR3 underwent first-round RT-PCR with the HTBI primer set. Prediction of ophthalmopathy progression came a median roughly 6.7 months pre-onset.

The TCR comes from a woman between 40 and 65 years old with Graves disease. Sequenced material: peripheral blood mononuclear cells (PBMCs), taken at new diagnosis, from a patient treated with antithyroid drugs. The V and J genes are TRBV20-1 and TRBJ1-1, with a tentative D call TRBD1 (6 bases). The CDR3 protein is CSASGETEAFF. CDR3 nucleotides: TGCAGTGCCTCAGGGGAGACTGAAGCTTTCTTT.